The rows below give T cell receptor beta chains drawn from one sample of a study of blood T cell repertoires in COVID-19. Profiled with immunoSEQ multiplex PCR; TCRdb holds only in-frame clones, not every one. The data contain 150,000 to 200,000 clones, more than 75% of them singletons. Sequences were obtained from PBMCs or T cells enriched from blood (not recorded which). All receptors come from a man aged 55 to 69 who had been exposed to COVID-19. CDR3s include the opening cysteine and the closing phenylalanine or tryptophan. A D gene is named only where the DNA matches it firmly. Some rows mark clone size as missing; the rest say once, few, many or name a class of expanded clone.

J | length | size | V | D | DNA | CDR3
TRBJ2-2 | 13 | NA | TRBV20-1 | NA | TGCAGTGCTAGTCTAGAGAACACCGGGGAGCTGTTTTTT | CSASLENTGELFF
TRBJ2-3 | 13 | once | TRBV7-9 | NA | TGTGCCAGCAGCTTAGCAGGGGCTGATACGCAGTATTTT | CASSLAGADTQYF
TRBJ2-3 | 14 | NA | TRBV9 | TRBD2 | TGTGCCAGCAGCGCGGGAGGGCCCACAGATACGCAGTATTTT | CASSAGGPTDTQYF
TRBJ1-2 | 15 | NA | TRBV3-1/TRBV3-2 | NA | TGTGCCAGCAGCCCAAGCTCGGCCCCTTCGGAGGGCTACACCTTC | CASSPSSAPSEGYTF
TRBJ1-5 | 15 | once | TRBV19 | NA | TGTGCCAGTAGTATACCAGGCAGGGCCAATCAGCCCCAGCATTTT | CASSIPGRANQPQHF
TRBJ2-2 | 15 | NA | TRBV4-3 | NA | TGCGCCAGCAGCCAAGAACCGGTCGTGACCGGGGAGCTGTTTTTT | CASSQEPVVTGELFF
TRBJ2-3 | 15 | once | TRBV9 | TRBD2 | TGTGCCAGCAGCGTAGTGGCAAGCGGGAGCGATACGCAGTATTTT | CASSVVASGSDTQYF
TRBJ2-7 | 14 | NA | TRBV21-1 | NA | TGTGCCAGCAGCAGTGGGACAGGGGGCTACGAGCAGTACTTC | CASSSGTGGYEQYF
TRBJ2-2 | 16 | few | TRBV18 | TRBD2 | TGTGCCAGCTCACACGGCGGGGGGCACGGCACCGGGGAGCTGTTTTTT | CASSHGGGHGTGELFF
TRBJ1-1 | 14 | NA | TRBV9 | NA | TGTGCCAGCAGCGTAGGAGGCGCGGGCACTGAAGCTTTCTTT | CASSVGGAGTEAFF
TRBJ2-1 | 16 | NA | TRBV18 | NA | TGTGCCAGCTCACCACCTGGACGGGAGATGGACAATGAGCAGTTCTTC | CASSPPGREMDNEQFF
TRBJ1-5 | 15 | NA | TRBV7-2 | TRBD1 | TGTGCCAGCAGCTTCCCGGGACAGGGGAATCAGCCCCAGCATTTT | CASSFPGQGNQPQHF
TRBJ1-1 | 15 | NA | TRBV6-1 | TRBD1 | TGTGCCAGCAGTGAATTGGGACAGCGGTCCACTGAAGCTTTCTTT | CASSELGQRSTEAFF
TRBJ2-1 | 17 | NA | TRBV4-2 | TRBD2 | TGTGCCAGCAGCCAAGCGGGACTAGCGGGAAGTACGGCTGAGCAGTTCTTC | CASSQAGLAGSTAEQFF
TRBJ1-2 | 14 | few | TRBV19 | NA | TGTGCCAGTAGTATTGAACAGGGCCTCCAGGGCTACACCTTC | CASSIEQGLQGYTF
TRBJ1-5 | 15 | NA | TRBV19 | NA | TGTGCCAGTAACCCCGAGGGCTATAGCAATCAGCCCCAGCATTTT | CASNPEGYSNQPQHF
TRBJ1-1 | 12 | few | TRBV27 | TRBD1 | TGTGCCAGCCGACGGACAGGGGCCGAAGCTTTCTTT | CASRRTGAEAFF
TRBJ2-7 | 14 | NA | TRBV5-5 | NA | TGTGCCAGCAGCTTGGGTCAGGCTGCCTACGAGCAGTACTTC | CASSLGQAAYEQYF
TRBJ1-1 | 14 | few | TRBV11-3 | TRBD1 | TGTGCCAGCAGCTTAGTACAGGGGGACACTGAAGCTTTCTTT | CASSLVQGDTEAFF
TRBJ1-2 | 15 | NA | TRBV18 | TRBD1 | TGTGCCAGCTCACAAGCGGACAGGGGGTATTATGGCTACACCTTC | CASSQADRGYYGYTF
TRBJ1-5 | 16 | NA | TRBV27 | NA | TGTGCCAGCAGTTTAGCGGGGGCTACTAGCAATCAGCCCCAGCATTTT | CASSLAGATSNQPQHF
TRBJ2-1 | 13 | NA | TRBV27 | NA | TGTGCCAGCAAAGAAGTAGCGTACGGTGAGCAGTTCTTC | CASKEVAYGEQFF
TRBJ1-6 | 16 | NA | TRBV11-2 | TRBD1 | TGTGCCAGCACCTCAGTGAGGGGGCGAAGTAATTCACCCCTCCACTTT | CASTSVRGRSNSPLHF
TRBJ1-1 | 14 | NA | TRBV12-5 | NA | TGTGCTAGTGGTTTATCTATCGGGGACACTGAAGCTTTCTTT | CASGLSIGDTEAFF
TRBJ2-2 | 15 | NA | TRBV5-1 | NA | TGCGCCAGCAGCAAACCAGGGGTGGGGGCCGGGGAGCTGTTTTTT | CASSKPGVGAGELFF
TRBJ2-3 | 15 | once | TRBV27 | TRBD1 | TGTGCCAGCAGTTTATCGGGACAGAGGGCAGATACGCAGTATTTT | CASSLSGQRADTQYF
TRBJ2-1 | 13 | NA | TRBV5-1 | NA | TGCGCCAGCAACGTGGGAGCCGCCAATGAGCAGTTCTTC | CASNVGAANEQFF
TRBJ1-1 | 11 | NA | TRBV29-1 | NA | TGCAGCGGGGCACACAACACTGAAGCTTTCTTT | CSGAHNTEAFF
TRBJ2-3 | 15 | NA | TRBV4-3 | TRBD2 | TGCGCCAGCAGCCCTAGACTAGCTCGGACAGATACGCAGTATTTT | CASSPRLARTDTQYF
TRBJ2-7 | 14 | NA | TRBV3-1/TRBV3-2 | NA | TGTGCCAGCAGCCAAGTACCGGGGTTTTACGAGCAGTACTTC | CASSQVPGFYEQYF
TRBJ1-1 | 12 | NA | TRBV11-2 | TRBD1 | TGTGCCAGCAAAACAGGGGGCACTGAAGCTTTCTTT | CASKTGGTEAFF
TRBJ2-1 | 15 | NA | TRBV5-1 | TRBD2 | TGCGCCAGCAGCTCGGGACTAGCGGAGTACAATGAGCAGTTCTTC | CASSSGLAEYNEQFF
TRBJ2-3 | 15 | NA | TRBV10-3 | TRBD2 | TGTGCCATCAGTATAGCGGGAGGAATTACAGATACGCAGTATTTT | CAISIAGGITDTQYF
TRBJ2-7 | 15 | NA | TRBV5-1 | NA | TGCGCCAGCAGGCGGGATTTTCAGGCCCACTACGAGCAGTACTTC | CASRRDFQAHYEQYF
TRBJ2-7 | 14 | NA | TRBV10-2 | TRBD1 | TGCGCCAGCAGTGAAATACAGGGGGTAAGCGAGCAGTACTTC | CASSEIQGVSEQYF
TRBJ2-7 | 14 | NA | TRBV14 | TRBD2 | TGTGCCAGCAGCGCGGGAGTTGGGGGCTACGAGCAGTACTTC | CASSAGVGGYEQYF
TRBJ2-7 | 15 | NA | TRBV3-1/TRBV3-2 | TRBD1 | TGTGCCAGCAGCCTAGCCGGGACAGGAGACTACGAGCAGTACTTC | CASSLAGTGDYEQYF
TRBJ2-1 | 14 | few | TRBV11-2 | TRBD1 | TGTGCCAGCGGGAGGGACAGGGTAGGCAATGAGCAGTTCTTC | CASGRDRVGNEQFF
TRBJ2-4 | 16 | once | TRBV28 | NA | TGTGCCAGCAGTCCCGTAGACAGAAGAATCAAAAACATTCAGTACTTC | CASSPVDRRIKNIQYF
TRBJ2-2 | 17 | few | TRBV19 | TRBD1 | TGTGCCAGTAGTATAGCTGGGACAGGGGAAGGCACCGGGGAGCTGTTTTTT | CASSIAGTGEGTGELFF
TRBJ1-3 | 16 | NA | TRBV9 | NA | TGTGCCAGCAGCGTGAGCACAGCCCCCTCTGGAAACACCATATATTTT | CASSVSTAPSGNTIYF
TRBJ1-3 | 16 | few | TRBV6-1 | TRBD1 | TGTGCCAGCAGTGTATTACAGGGGGATTCTGGAAACACCATATATTTT | CASSVLQGDSGNTIYF
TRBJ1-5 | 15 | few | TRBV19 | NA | TGTGCCAGTAGGATGGACAGATCCAGCAATCAGCCCCAGCATTTT | CASRMDRSSNQPQHF
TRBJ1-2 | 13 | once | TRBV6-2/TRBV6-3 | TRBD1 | TGTGCCAGCAGTTACCTCAGGGGGCCGGGCTACACCTTC | CASSYLRGPGYTF
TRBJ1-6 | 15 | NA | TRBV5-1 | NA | TGCGCCAGCAGCTTGGACGGCAGGGGTAATTCACCCCTCCACTTT | CASSLDGRGNSPLHF
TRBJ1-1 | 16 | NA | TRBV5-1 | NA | TGCGCCAGCAGCTTGGCCACCAGGGGAGGGGAGACTGAAGCTTTCTTT | CASSLATRGGETEAFF
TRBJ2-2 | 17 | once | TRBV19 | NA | TGTGCCAGTAGTATATCCCAAATCTGGGCGGGCACCGGGGAGCTGTTTTTT | CASSISQIWAGTGELFF
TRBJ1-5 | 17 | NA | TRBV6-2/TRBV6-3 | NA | TGTGCCAGCAGTTACCGTATGGGGCAGGGCGACAATCAGCCCCAGCATTTT | CASSYRMGQGDNQPQHF
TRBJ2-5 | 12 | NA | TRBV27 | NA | TGTGCCAGCAGTTTAGAGGGAGAGACCCAGTACTTC | CASSLEGETQYF
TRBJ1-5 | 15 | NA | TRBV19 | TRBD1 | TGTGCCAGTAGTATGGCCGGGACAGGGAGGCAGCCCCAGCATTTT | CASSMAGTGRQPQHF
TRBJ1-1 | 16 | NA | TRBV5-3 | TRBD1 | TGTGCCAGAAGCTTGGTGGCCAGGGGGGCGAACACTGAAGCTTTCTTT | CARSLVARGANTEAFF
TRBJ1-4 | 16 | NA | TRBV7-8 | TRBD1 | TGTGCCAGCAGCTCAGACGAGGGACAGTCTAATGAAAAACTGTTTTTT | CASSSDEGQSNEKLFF
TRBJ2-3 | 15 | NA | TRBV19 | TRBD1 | TGTGCCAGTAGTACCGGACAGGGCCGCACAGATACGCAGTATTTT | CASSTGQGRTDTQYF
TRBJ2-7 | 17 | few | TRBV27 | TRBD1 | TGTGCCAGCAGTTCCACACCGGGACAGGGAAGGACCTACGAGCAGTACTTC | CASSSTPGQGRTYEQYF
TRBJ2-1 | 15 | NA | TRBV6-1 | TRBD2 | TGTGCCAGCAGTGACAGACTAGCGGGGAACAATGAGCAGTTCTTC | CASSDRLAGNNEQFF
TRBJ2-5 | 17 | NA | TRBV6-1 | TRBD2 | TGTGCCAGCAGTGAAACGGGACTAGCGGGAGGGCGAGAGACCCAGTACTTC | CASSETGLAGGRETQYF